These 3 T cell receptor beta chains came from one sample sequenced in a study of T cells in Graves' hyperthyroidism and ophthalmopathy. Amplification of TCR beta CDR3 regions used RNA as the template. TCR CDR3 underwent first-round RT-PCR with the HTBI primer set. Via MiXCR, TCRdb re-called the multiplex PCR reads, giving one row per CDR3 protein. This table holds 350,000 to 400,000 distinct CDR3 sequences, 11% to 15% found once. Source material: blood. The source of these receptors is an older woman with Graves' hyperthyroidism.

As regards this clonotype: A much larger clone lies one base from this, so it may be a read error. Lacking the conserved final phenylalanine or tryptophan, this CDR3 likely reflects a read error. The V gene is TRBV5-1, the J gene TRBJ2-2, with 8 bases lining up with TRBD2. The germline CDR1 and CDR2 sequences are SGHRS and YFSETQ. Trimming removed 5 bases from V and 4 bases from J; junction bases left unmatched: 10. This CDR3 spans 16 amino acids. CDR3: CASRFLPAGGTGELFS. The CDR3 nucleotides are TGCGCCAGCAGGTTCCTCCCGGCGGGAGGCACCGGGGAGCTGTTTTCT.

The J gene is TRBJ2-2, the V gene TRBV6-1, with 7 bases fitting TRBD1. The V gene's germline CDR1 is MNHNS and CDR2 SASEGT. Trimming removed 8 bases from V and 4 bases from J; junction bases left unmatched: 7. The CDR3 is made up of 14 amino acids. Here the CDR3 DNA reads TGTGCCAGCGGCAGACAGGGCAGCACCGGGGAGCTGTTTTTT. Translating it yields CASGRQGSTGELFF.

This clonotype was detected many times. The chain uses TRBV27 and TRBJ2-3; tentatively, D is TRBD1 (6 bases). CDR3 length: 18 residues. Germline V gene data show CDR1 as MNHEY and CDR2 as SMNVEV (reference sequence). Trimming removed 0 bases at V and 3 bases at J, with 19 bases between. In nucleotides, the CDR3 is TGTGCCAGCAGTTTATCGATTGATGAAGGGGGTCAGACAGATACGCAGTATTTT. Amino acid sequence: CASSLSIDEGGQTDTQYF.